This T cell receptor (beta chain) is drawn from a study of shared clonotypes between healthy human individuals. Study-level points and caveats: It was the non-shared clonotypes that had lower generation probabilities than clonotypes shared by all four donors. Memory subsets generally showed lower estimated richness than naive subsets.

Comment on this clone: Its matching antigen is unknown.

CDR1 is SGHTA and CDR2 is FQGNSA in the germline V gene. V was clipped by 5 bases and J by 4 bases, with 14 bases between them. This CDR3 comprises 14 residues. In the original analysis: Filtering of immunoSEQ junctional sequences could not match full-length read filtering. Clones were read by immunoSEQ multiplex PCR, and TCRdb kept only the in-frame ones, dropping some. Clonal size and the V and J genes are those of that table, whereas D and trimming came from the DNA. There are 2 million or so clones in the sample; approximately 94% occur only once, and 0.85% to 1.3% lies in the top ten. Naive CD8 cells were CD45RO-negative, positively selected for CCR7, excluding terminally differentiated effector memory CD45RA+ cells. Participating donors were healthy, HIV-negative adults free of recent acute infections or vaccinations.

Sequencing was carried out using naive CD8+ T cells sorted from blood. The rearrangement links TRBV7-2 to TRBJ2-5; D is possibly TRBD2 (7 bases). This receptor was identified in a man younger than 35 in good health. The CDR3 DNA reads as TGTGCCAGCAGCCCATGGGGGGGCCCAGAGACCCAGTACTTC. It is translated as CASSPWGGPETQYF.